Many counts were recorded for the clone carrying this T cell receptor (beta chain). The antigen remains undetermined. The cDNA came from 5'RACE, which used 10-nucleotide random UMIs. In every sequencing run, more than 170 million TCR-beta sequences were generated from 15-18 subjects. TCRdb fed the 5' RACE reads into MiXCR, producing one record per CDR3 protein. The sample includes tens of thousands of distinct CDR3 sequences, more than 5% of them seen just once. This sample stems from a study of neurological immune-mediated disorders. The sorted libraries were made from about 910,000 CD4+ or CD8+ T cells. Broader study findings: There were no CDR3 amino acid sequences shared by expanded clones across subjects, a result suggesting private repertoires in all groups.

CDR3 length equals 15 residues. Deletions cut 0 bases from V and 1 base from J, with 10 bases between. CDR1 and CDR2 (germline): LNHNV, YYDKDF (reference sequence). Sequencing used CD4+ T cells from blood. This chain joins TRBV15 and TRBJ2-7; no clear D. The receptor was derived from a woman aged 35 to 49 in good health. The CDR3 region has the DNA TGTGCCACCAGCAGAGATCCTAGGGCATCCTACGAGCAGTACTTC. Protein product: CATSRDPRASYEQYF.